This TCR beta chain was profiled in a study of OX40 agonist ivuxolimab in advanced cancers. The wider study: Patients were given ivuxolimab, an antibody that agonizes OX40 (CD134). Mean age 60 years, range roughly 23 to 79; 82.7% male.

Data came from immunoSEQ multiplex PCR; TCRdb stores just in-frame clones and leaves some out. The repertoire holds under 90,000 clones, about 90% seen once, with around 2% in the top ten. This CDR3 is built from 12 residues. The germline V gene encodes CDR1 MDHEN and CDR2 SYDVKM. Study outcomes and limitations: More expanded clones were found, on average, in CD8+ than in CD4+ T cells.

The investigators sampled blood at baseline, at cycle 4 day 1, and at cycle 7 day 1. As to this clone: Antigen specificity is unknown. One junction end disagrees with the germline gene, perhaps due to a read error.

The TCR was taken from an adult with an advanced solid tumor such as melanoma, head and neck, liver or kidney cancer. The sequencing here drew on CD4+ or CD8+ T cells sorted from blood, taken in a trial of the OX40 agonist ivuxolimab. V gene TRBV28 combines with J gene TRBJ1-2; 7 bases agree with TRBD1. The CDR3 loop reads CASSLSGGGYTF. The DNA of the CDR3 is TGTGCCAGCAGCTTATCAGGGGGAGGCTACACCTTC.